A single sample gave rise to the 21 T cell receptor beta chains below, sequenced in a study of cytomegalovirus exposure and HLA in healthy donors. Researchers ran the PCR with 60 Vbeta and 13 Jbeta primers. Some clones are missing from TCRdb's copy, which holds only in-frame ones; the method was immunoSEQ multiplex PCR. The sample carries around 200,000 clones, around 88% recorded once. The sequencing sample was made of PBMCs. These receptors came from a woman under 30 in good health and CMV-seronegative.

This chain connects TRBV7-2 to TRBJ2-7; D gene unclear. The CDR3 runs 12 residues. Trimming stripped 4 bases from V and 3 bases from J, with 7 bases between. In germline, CDR1 is SGHTA, CDR2 FQGNSA. The CDR3 DNA sequence: TGTGCCAGCAGCTCGTTACACTACGAGCAGTACTTC. This codes for CASSSLHYEQYF.

The CDR3 region is CASSVGQGSNQPQHF. The CDR3 coding sequence is TGTGCCAGCAGCGTAGGACAGGGAAGCAATCAGCCCCAGCATTTT. J is TRBJ1-5 and V is TRBV5-5; 8 bases align to TRBD1. Trimming at V came to 4 bases and at J to 1 base, leaving 4 bases not matched to a gene. The CDR3 is 15 residues long. CDR1 and CDR2 from the germline V gene are SGHKS and YYEKEE (reference sequence).

The chain links TRBV6-5 to TRBJ1-4; D perhaps matches TRBD1 (5 bases). Germline-derived CDR1 and CDR2 are MNHEY and SVGAGI. Trimming shortened V by 4 bases and J by 9 bases, and 18 bases separated the two germline ends. The CDR3 is 15 amino acids. The CDR3, as DNA: TGTGCCAGCAGTTTGGGCGGGGGGACGGGAAAAAAACTGTTTTTT. This codes for CASSLGGGTGKKLFF.

This clone was found a few times. This chain joins TRBV9 and TRBJ2-6; D not resolved. Germline CDR1 reads SGDLS; CDR2 reads YYNGEE. V dropped 0 bases and J dropped 4 bases, with 8 bases sitting between them. This CDR3 has 15 residues. CDR3 region: CASSVAAYGANVLTF. The CDR3, as DNA: TGTGCCAGCAGCGTAGCTGCGTACGGGGCCAACGTCCTGACTTTC.

V and J are TRBV9 and TRBJ1-3; D uncertain. This CDR3 region has 14 residues. From germline, CDR1 is SGDLS and CDR2 YYNGEE. The V gene lost 0 bases and the J gene lost 0 bases, with 4 bases spanning the gap. The CDR3 DNA reads as TGTGCCAGCAGCGTAGCCAGCTCTGGAAACACCATATATTTT. Its protein is CASSVASSGNTIYF.

The rearrangement joins TRBV7-2 to TRBJ2-7; 10 nucleotides agree with TRBD2. Germline values: CDR1 SGHTA, CDR2 FQGNSA. J gave up 2 bases and V 2 bases, and 6 bases lay outside the gene matches. This CDR3 is 16 amino acids long. Here the CDR3 reads CASSLLLLAGTYEQYF. In DNA, the CDR3 is TGTGCCAGCAGCTTACTCCTACTAGCGGGGACCTACGAGCAGTACTTC. Looking up the rest from reference TRBV7-2 and TRBJ2-7 gives the full variable domain: GAGVSQSPSNKVTEKGKDVELRCDPISGHTALYWYRQSLGQGLEFLIYFQGNSAPDKSGLPSDRFSAERTGGSVSTLTIQRTQQEDSAVYLCASSLLLLAGTYEQYFGPGTRLTVT.

The V and J genes are TRBV5-4 and TRBJ1-1, with 10 bases aligning to TRBD1. The CDR3 is 14 residues long. CDR1 and CDR2 (germline): SGHNT, YYREEE (reference sequence). The ends lost 0 bases at V and 8 bases at J; junction bases unmatched: 4. The CDR3 loop is CASSLGQGAREAFF. In nucleotides, the CDR3 is TGTGCCAGCAGCTTGGGACAGGGGGCTAGGGAAGCTTTCTTT.

This CDR3 reads CASSLASVSYEQYF. The CDR3 DNA sequence: TGTGCCAGCAGCTTAGCTAGCGTTTCCTACGAGCAGTACTTC. The chain combines TRBV7-9 with TRBJ2-7; possible D gene TRBD2, 5 bases. There are 14 residues in the CDR3. Germline V gene sequence: CDR1 SEHNR, CDR2 FQNEAQ (reference sequence). Trimming pared 0 bases from V and 1 base from J, leaving 7 bases between. Looking up the rest from reference TRBV7-9 and TRBJ2-7 gives the full variable domain: DTGVSQNPRHKITKRGQNVTFRCDPISEHNRLYWYRQTLGQGPEFLTYFQNEAQLEKSRLLSDRFSAERPKGSFSTLEIQRTEQGDSAMYLCASSLASVSYEQYFGPGTRLTVT.

The V and J genes are TRBV20-1 and TRBJ2-5; the match to TRBD1 covers 7 bases. V shed 6 bases, J shed 2 bases, and the junction held 0 bases outside the gene matches. The CDR3 loop spans 11 amino acids. Germline CDR1 is DFQATT and CDR2 is SNEGSKA (reference sequence). The CDR3 loop reads CSAQGQETQYF. DNA of the CDR3: TGCAGTGCACAGGGGCAAGAGACCCAGTACTTC.

The V call is TRBV29-1, the J call TRBJ1-2; possible D gene TRBD1, 6 bases. This CDR3 is built from 13 residues. Trimming shortened V by 4 bases and J by 5 bases, and 14 bases separated the two germline ends. Germline CDR1 SQVTM, CDR2 ANQGSEA. The CDR3 loop is CSVVSRTAYGYTF. In nucleotides, the CDR3 is TGCAGCGTTGTTTCGAGGACAGCATATGGCTACACCTTC.

The chain couples TRBV5-1 to TRBJ2-1; a possible D gene is TRBD1 (7 bases). V lost 0 bases and J lost 5, with 15 bases in between. There are 16 residues in the CDR3. Germline V gene data show CDR1 as SGHRS and CDR2 as YFSETQ. In DNA, the CDR3 is TGCGCCAGCAGCTTGGTGGACAGGACTATGAACAATGAGCAGTTCTTC. Protein: CASSLVDRTMNNEQFF. The whole variable domain, filled in from reference TRBV5-1 and TRBJ2-1, reads KAGVTQTPRYLIKTRGQQVTLSCSPISGHRSVSWYQQTPGQGLQFLFEYFSETQRNKGNFPGRFSGRQFSNSRSEMNVSTLELGDSALYLCASSLVDRTMNNEQFFGPGTRLTVL.

Note on this clone: Other DNA sequences in the sample encode the same CDR3. The chain is built from TRBV7-2 and TRBJ1-2, with TRBD1 as a possible D gene (6 bases). Trimming removed 5 bases at V and 0 bases at J, with 13 bases between. Germline CDR1 is SGHTA and CDR2 is FQGNSA. The CDR3 is 15 amino acids. The CDR3 nucleotides read TGTGCCAGCAGCCTACGGACAGTCCCTAACTATGGCTACACCTTC. It is translated as CASSLRTVPNYGYTF.

The V call is TRBV6-5, the J call TRBJ1-3; D possibly corresponds to TRBD1 (6 bases). Germline V gene data show CDR1 as MNHEY and CDR2 as SVGAGI. The length of the CDR3 is 15 residues. Trimming pared 6 bases from V and 0 bases from J, leaving 12 bases between. CDR3 in amino acids: CASSSDRYSGNTIYF. The CDR3 DNA reads TGTGCCAGCAGCAGCGACAGGTACTCTGGAAACACCATATATTTT.

This sequence joins TRBV6-4 and TRBJ2-3; 9 bases map to TRBD1. This CDR3 is built from 16 residues. Germline-derived CDR1 and CDR2 are MRHNA and SNTAGT. The V gene end was trimmed by 3 bases and the J gene end by 1 base; junction bases not matched to a gene: 5. The CDR3 DNA reads as TGTGCCAGCAGTGAACAGACAGGGGGTGGCACAGATACGCAGTATTTT. It is translated as CASSEQTGGGTDTQYF.

The chain recombines TRBV9 with TRBJ2-7, with 10 bases lining up with TRBD2. Germline CDR1 is SGDLS and CDR2 is YYNGEE. The CDR3 is 16 amino acids. V shed 0 bases and J 4 bases; nucleotides not matched to a gene: 7. The CDR3 DNA is TGTGCCAGCAGCGTAGGGGGGCTAGCGGGAGAATACGAGCAGTACTTC. Translating it yields CASSVGGLAGEYEQYF.

The rearrangement joins TRBV6-5 to TRBJ1-5; 7 bases match TRBD1. The J segment lost 7 bases and the V segment lost 5 bases, leaving 11 bases of the junction unmatched. This CDR3 has 15 amino acids. Germline loops: CDR1 MNHEY, CDR2 SVGAGI. CDR3 nucleotide sequence: TGTGCCAGCAGTACACCGACAGGGTCTCACCAGCCCCAGCATTTT. It translates to CASSTPTGSHQPQHF.

This clone has only one observation. CDR3 nucleotides: TGTGCCAGCAGCTGGGGACTAGCACTGACTCAGGAGACCCAGTACTTC. Translating gives CASSWGLALTQETQYF. The V and J genes are TRBV5-6 and TRBJ2-5; 9 nucleotides align to TRBD2. CDR1 is SGHDT and CDR2 is YYEEEE in the germline V gene. The CDR3 is 16 amino acids. Trimming took 3 bases from V and 5 from J; bases not matched to a gene: 11.

CDR3 protein: CASSSLGLAGNYEQYF. The DNA of the CDR3 is TGTGCCAGCAGCTCCTTGGGACTAGCGGGGAACTACGAGCAGTACTTC. This chain joins TRBV7-9 and TRBJ2-7; 13 bases align to TRBD2. J lost 3 bases, V lost 4 bases, and 6 bases had no gene match. The CDR3 has 16 amino acids. Germline V gene sequence: CDR1 SEHNR, CDR2 FQNEAQ (reference sequence).

The gene calls are TRBV14 and TRBJ1-2; 7 bases are shared with TRBD1. The CDR3 length is 16 residues. Germline V gene lookup returns CDR1 SGHDN and CDR2 FVKESK. V lost 3 bases, J lost 1 base, and 8 bases stayed unmatched. CDR3 loop: CASSHRGGGINYGYTF. The CDR3 DNA reads TGTGCCAGCAGCCATCGAGGGGGCGGTATTAACTATGGCTACACCTTC.

V and J are TRBV2 and TRBJ1-6; TRBD1 matches 10 bases. Looked up from germline, CDR1 is SNHLY and CDR2 is FYNNEI. Germline trimming cut 5 bases from V and 11 bases from J; bases unmatched to any gene: 12. This CDR3 has 16 residues. CDR3 DNA: TGTGCCAGCAGTAGAACTCCGGGACAGGGGAGCACACCCCTCCACTTT. Amino acid sequence: CASSRTPGQGSTPLHF.

Points on this clone: The same CDR3 can be traced to other DNA sequences in this sample. The J gene is TRBJ2-7, the V gene TRBV6-1; D is unclear. The V and J ends lost 0 bases and 2 bases respectively, with 2 bases between them. The germline V gene has CDR1 MNHNS and CDR2 SASEGT. The CDR3 is 12 amino acids. The CDR3 DNA reads as TGTGCCAGCAGTGAAGCCACCTACGAGCAGTACTTC. Its translation: CASSEATYEQYF.